The entry below gives a single T cell receptor beta chain sequence along with its context. The sample comes from a study of PD-L1 blockade in urothelial cancer. Synthetic spike-ins, TCR analog templates, were added into each PCR. The repertoire was sequenced with immunoSEQ multiplex PCR; TCRdb's copy has only in-frame clones and lacks some. The table lists tens of thousands of clones, 60% to 80% of them singletons. The CDR3 has 13 residues. Deletions cut 0 bases from V and 5 bases from J, with 8 bases between. Germline V gene lookup returns CDR1 LGHNA and CDR2 YSLEER. This sequence joins TRBV4-3 and TRBJ2-7, with D possibly TRBD2 on 5 matching bases. The source is a man between 65 and 85 years old with urothelial cancer. Sample: PBMCs, taken around atezolizumab (anti-PD-L1) treatment. This chain's CDR3 is CASSQEPGNEQYF. The CDR3 region has the DNA TGCGCCAGCAGCCAAGAGCCGGGAAACGAGCAGTACTTC.